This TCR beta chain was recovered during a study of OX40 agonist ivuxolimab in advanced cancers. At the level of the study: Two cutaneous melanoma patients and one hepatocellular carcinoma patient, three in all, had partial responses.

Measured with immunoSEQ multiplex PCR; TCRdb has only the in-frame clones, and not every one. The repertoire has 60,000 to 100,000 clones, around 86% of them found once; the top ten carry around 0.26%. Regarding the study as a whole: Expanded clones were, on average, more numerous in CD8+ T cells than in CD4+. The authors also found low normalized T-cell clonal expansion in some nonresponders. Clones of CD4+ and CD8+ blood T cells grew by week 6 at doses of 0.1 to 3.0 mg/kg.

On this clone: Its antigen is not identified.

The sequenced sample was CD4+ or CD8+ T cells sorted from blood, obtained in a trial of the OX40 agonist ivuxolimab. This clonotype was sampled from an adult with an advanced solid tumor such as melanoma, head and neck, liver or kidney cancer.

CDR3 sequence: CASLPQLRGGELFF. Written as DNA, the CDR3 is TGTGCCAGCTTACCCCAATTGAGGGGCGGGGAGCTGTTTTTT. V gene TRBV2 combines with J gene TRBJ2-2; D is perhaps TRBD1 or TRBD2 (5 bases each). The germline gives CDR1 SNHLY, CDR2 FYNNEI. Trimming took 8 bases from V and 7 from J, leaving 17 bases between them. The CDR3 consists of 14 residues. The complete variable domain, with remaining parts taken from reference TRBV2 and TRBJ2-2, reads EPEVTQTPSHQVTQMGQEVILRCVPISNHLYFYWYRQILGQKVEFLVSFYNNEISEKSEIFDDQFSVERPDGSNFTLKIRSTKLEDSAMYFCASLPQLRGGELFFGEGSRLTVL.